This T cell receptor (beta chain) was found in a study of cytotoxic CD8 clonotypes in ibrutinib-treated CLL. Looked up from germline, CDR1 is MNHNS and CDR2 is SASEGT. Between the trimmed V and J ends, which lost 6 bases and 4 bases, there was a span of 12 bases. This CDR3 is built from 13 residues. On this clone: Its specificity is not known.

TCRdb's copy holds only in-frame clones and misses some; the assay was immunoSEQ multiplex PCR. The sample has about 89,000 clones; 70% to 85% are singletons. Study-wide findings and caveats: Public clonotypes, found uncommonly, either contracted or stayed stable on treatment. Samples from sustained-remission and progressing patients were taken at different times. Baseline clonality was higher than in age-matched healthy donors and moved in step with circulating CD8+ T-cell counts.

The sample was PBMCs, taken after 12 months of ibrutinib treatment. The chain links TRBV6-1 to TRBJ1-2, with D perhaps matching TRBD1 (5 bases). The TCR sequence derives from a human donor with chronic lymphocytic leukemia. CDR3 in DNA: TGTGCCAGCAGGTCCGCGGGGGGCTATGGCTACACCTTC. Translated: CASRSAGGYGYTF.